These 22 T cell receptor beta chains originate from one sample sequenced in a study of shared clonotypes between healthy human individuals. CD45RO negativity and positive selection for CCR7 defined naive CD8 cells, a population that excluded terminally differentiated effector memory CD45RA+ cells. The data were produced by immunoSEQ multiplex PCR, yet TCRdb's version contains in-frame clones alone and is incomplete. The sample contains about 2.1 million clones, about 93% of which appear only once. What was sequenced was naive CD8+ T cells from PBMCs. The receptors derive from a man aged 18 to 35 in good health. Some clones in this sample may be carry-over from other donors' samples.

The chain employs TRBV28 and TRBJ1-4, with 7 bases aligning to TRBD1. CDR3 length: 14 amino acids. Trimming took 3 bases from V and 8 from J; bases not matched to a gene: 6. Germline V gives CDR1 MDHEN, CDR2 SYDVKM. In DNA, the CDR3 is TGTGCCAGCAGTTTTGAGGGGGCAGGAGAAAAACTGTTTTTT. Amino acids: CASSFEGAGEKLFF.

The gene calls are TRBV7-2 and TRBJ1-2, with 7 bases aligning to TRBD1. This CDR3 comprises 15 residues. Trimming took 5 bases from V and 0 from J; bases not matched to a gene: 6. Germline V gene lookup returns CDR1 SGHTA and CDR2 FQGNSA. The CDR3 nucleotides read TGTGCCAGCAGCCCAGGGACAGCCGCTAACTATGGCTACACCTTC. It codes for CASSPGTAANYGYTF.

The V and J genes are TRBV4-1 and TRBJ1-3; the D is unclear. The V end lost 2 bases, the J end lost 0 bases, and 8 bases lay between the germline ends. The CDR3 runs to 15 residues. Germline values: CDR1 MGHRA, CDR2 YSYEKL. The CDR3 reads CASSQRERSGNTIYF. In DNA form, the CDR3 reads TGCGCCAGCAGCCAACGGGAGCGCTCTGGAAACACCATATATTTT.

The chain carries TRBV6-4 and TRBJ2-2; D gene uncertain. The germline V gene has CDR1 MRHNA and CDR2 SNTAGT. The V gene lost 2 bases and the J gene lost 7 bases, with 5 bases spanning the gap. The CDR3 spans 12 residues. DNA of the CDR3: TGTGCCAGCAGTGACCTGAGCGGGGAGCTGTTTTTT. As protein: CASSDLSGELFF.

The chain has TRBV11-2 and TRBJ1-3; D is undetermined. This CDR3 has 14 residues. The V gene lost 4 bases and the J gene lost 0 bases, with 7 bases spanning the gap. The V gene's germline CDR1 is SGHAT and CDR2 FQNNGV. CDR3 loop: CASSSVGSGNTIYF. For the CDR3, the DNA is TGTGCCAGCAGCTCCGTGGGCTCTGGAAACACCATATATTTT.

This chain uses TRBV19 with TRBJ2-1; 7 nucleotides match TRBD2. CDR3 length: 14 amino acids. The germline V gene has CDR1 LNHDA and CDR2 SQIVND (reference sequence). The trim removed 1 base at V and 7 bases at J, leaving 4 bases unmatched. The chain's CDR3 is CASSIVLAPNEQFF. The DNA of the CDR3 is TGTGCCAGTAGTATAGTACTAGCGCCGAATGAGCAGTTCTTC.

As for this clone: Other DNA sequences in this specimen translate into the identical CDR3. This chain links TRBV6-5 with TRBJ2-7, with 7 bases that match TRBD2. The germline V gene encodes CDR1 MNHEY and CDR2 SVGAGI. Trimming removed 4 bases from V and 0 bases from J; junction bases left unmatched: 0. The CDR3 is 13 residues long. The CDR3 here is CASSSGGSYEQYF. Written as DNA, the CDR3 is TGTGCCAGCAGTTCGGGGGGCTCCTACGAGCAGTACTTC.

This clone has more than one count but fewer than ten. The chain employs TRBV7-9 and TRBJ2-7, with TRBD2 matching 7 bases. Unmatched junction bases numbered 9, after V lost 10 bases and J lost 0 bases. This CDR3 contains 14 residues. Germline loops: CDR1 SEHNR, CDR2 FQNEAQ (reference sequence). The CDR3 here is CAIGSSGASYEQYF. The CDR3 DNA reads as TGTGCCATCGGGTCCAGCGGGGCCTCCTACGAGCAGTACTTC. The full variable domain, its missing parts supplied by reference TRBV7-9 and TRBJ2-7, is DTGVSQNPRHKITKRGQNVTFRCDPISEHNRLYWYRQTLGQGPEFLTYFQNEAQLEKSRLLSDRFSAERPKGSFSTLEIQRTEQGDSAMYLCAIGSSGASYEQYFGPGTRLTVT.

A word on this clone: Other DNA sequences in this specimen translate into the identical CDR3. The genes are TRBV27 and TRBJ2-7; D unresolved. V was clipped by 3 bases and J by 1 base, with 7 bases between them. Germline V lookup: CDR1 MNHEY, CDR2 SMNVEV (reference sequence). The CDR3 has 13 residues. CDR3 amino acids: CASSFFGSYEQYF. CDR3 nucleotide sequence: TGTGCCAGCAGTTTTTTCGGATCCTACGAGCAGTACTTC.

This clone was counted a single time. This chain joins TRBV4-1 and TRBJ2-7, with a tentative D call TRBD1 (6 bases). The CDR3 is 17 residues long. From germline, CDR1 is MGHRA and CDR2 YSYEKL. V lost 0 bases and J lost 0, with 15 bases in between. CDR3 DNA sequence: TGCGCCAGCAGCCAAGATACCGAGACAGGAGCCTCCTACGAGCAGTACTTC. Protein product: CASSQDTETGASYEQYF.

This chain uses TRBV29-1 with TRBJ2-1, with TRBD2 matching 7 bases. The germline V gene encodes CDR1 SQVTM and CDR2 ANQGSEA. The CDR3 has 13 residues. Trimming at V came to 4 bases and at J to 6 bases, leaving 6 bases not matched to a gene. This CDR3 reads CSVVSGNFNEQFF. The CDR3 DNA sequence: TGCAGCGTTGTAAGCGGGAATTTCAATGAGCAGTTCTTC.

This chain connects TRBV29-1 to TRBJ2-1, with D perhaps matching TRBD2 (6 bases). Germline CDR1 SQVTM, CDR2 ANQGSEA. The CDR3 is 13 residues long. V was trimmed by 6 bases and J by 6 bases, leaving 15 bases between them. The CDR3 here is CSVRLVGGNEQFF. CDR3 DNA sequence: TGCAGCGTAAGACTAGTGGGGGGCAATGAGCAGTTCTTC.

The DNA of the CDR3 is TGTGCCAGCAGCCGGGTCTTGAACACTGAAGCTTTCTTT. The encoded protein is CASSRVLNTEAFF. The J gene is TRBJ1-1, the V gene TRBV5-4; the D is unclear. V shed 4 bases and J shed 0 bases, with 7 bases lying between them. CDR1 is SGHNT and CDR2 is YYREEE in the germline V gene (reference sequence). The CDR3 consists of 13 residues. Using reference TRBV5-4 and TRBJ1-1 for the parts outside the CDR3, the full variable domain is ETGVTQSPTHLIKTRGQQVTLRCSSQSGHNTVSWYQQALGQGPQFIFQYYREEENGRGNFPPRFSGLQFPNYSSELNVNALELDDSALYLCASSRVLNTEAFFGQGTRLTVV.

Details on this clone: In the same sample, other DNA sequences code for this CDR3. This chain joins TRBV9 and TRBJ2-7, with D possibly TRBD1 on 5 matching bases. The CDR3 has 13 amino acids. Per germline, CDR1 SGDLS and CDR2 YYNGEE. V was clipped by 4 bases and J by 4 bases, with 12 bases between them. The CDR3 DNA is TGTGCCAGCAGCCCCAGGACATCTTACGAGCAGTACTTC. Translation: CASSPRTSYEQYF.

The chain combines TRBV9 with TRBJ2-2; 10 bases are shared with TRBD2. The CDR3 runs 17 residues. Germline V CDR1 and CDR2: SGDLS, YYNGEE. V lost 1 base and J lost 0; bases outside the gene matches: 3. CDR3 in amino acids: CASSVQLAGANTGELFF. CDR3 sequence (DNA): TGTGCCAGCAGCGTACAGCTAGCGGGAGCGAACACCGGGGAGCTGTTTTTT.

The rearrangement uses TRBV9 and TRBJ2-1, with 10 nucleotides matching TRBD2. The germline V gene has CDR1 SGDLS and CDR2 YYNGEE. This CDR3 has 18 amino acids. V lost 0 bases to trimming and J lost 5 bases; unmatched junction nucleotides: 11. In DNA form, the CDR3 reads TGTGCCAGCAGCGTAGGCTTGATGTGGCTAGCGGGAGACAATGAGCAGTTCTTC. This gives the protein CASSVGLMWLAGDNEQFF.

The chain couples TRBV19 to TRBJ1-1; TRBD1 aligns across 9 bases. V shed 8 bases and J 4 bases; nucleotides not matched to a gene: 14. The CDR3 sequence is 16 residues long. Germline V gene lookup returns CDR1 LNHDA and CDR2 SQIVND (reference sequence). The CDR3 bases are TGTGCCAGTCGATACGAACAGGGGGCCTTGCGCACTGAAGCTTTCTTT. Translated, it gives CASRYEQGALRTEAFF.

This clone was seen once. Here the CDR3 reads CASSLEAGLVNTEAFF. DNA of the CDR3: TGTGCCAGCAGCTTAGAGGCAGGGCTCGTGAACACTGAAGCTTTCTTT. The rearrangement joins TRBV11-2 to TRBJ1-1; possibly TRBD1 for D (5 bases). Germline V gene data show CDR1 as SGHAT and CDR2 as FQNNGV. Trimming shortened V by 0 bases and J by 0 bases, and 11 bases separated the two germline ends. CDR3 length equals 16 residues.

CDR3 region: CASSIDRGGWGYTF. Here the CDR3 DNA reads TGTGCCAGTAGTATAGATCGGGGCGGCTGGGGCTACACCTTC. The rearrangement joins TRBV19 to TRBJ1-2; tentatively, D is TRBD1 (5 bases). The germline V gene encodes CDR1 LNHDA and CDR2 SQIVND (reference sequence). This CDR3 has 14 residues. V was clipped by 0 bases and J by 8 bases, with 13 bases between them. Based on the CDR3 plus reference TRBV19 and TRBJ1-2, the full variable domain is DGGITQSPKYLFRKEGQNVTLSCEQNLNHDAMYWYRQDPGQGLRLIYYSQIVNDFQKGDIAEGYSVSREKKESFPLTVTSAQKNPTAFYLCASSIDRGGWGYTFGSGTRLTVV.

The chain couples TRBV23-1 to TRBJ1-4; D might be TRBD1 (5 bases). TRBV23-1 is marked as an open reading frame, function uncertain. V was clipped by 2 bases and J by 8 bases, with 12 bases between them. CDR3 length: 14 amino acids. The CDR3 loop is CASSQIPTDEKLFF. CDR3 sequence (DNA): TGCGCCAGCAGTCAAATCCCGACAGACGAAAAACTGTTTTTT.

The gene calls are TRBV10-3 and TRBJ2-3, with D possibly TRBD2 on 6 matching bases. Germline V gene sequence: CDR1 ENHRY, CDR2 SYGVKD. V was clipped by 0 bases and J by 2 bases, with 12 bases between them. CDR3 size: 16 residues. The CDR3 region has the DNA TGTGCCATCAGTGAGTCGACTCGGGAGTTCACAGATACGCAGTATTTT. Translation: CAISESTREFTDTQYF.

J is TRBJ1-3 and V is TRBV7-8; D may be TRBD1 (5 bases). V dropped 1 base and J dropped 2 bases, with 6 bases sitting between them. Germline V gene lookup returns CDR1 SGHVS and CDR2 FQNEAQ. CDR3 length equals 14 residues. Written as DNA, the CDR3 is TGTGCCAGCAGCTTAGACAGGACTGGAAACACCATATATTTT. Its protein is CASSLDRTGNTIYF.